A single sample is the source of the 30 T cell receptor beta chains below, sequenced in a study of T cells after yellow fever vaccination. Using its own MiXCR run on the 5' RACE reads, TCRdb lists one record per CDR3 protein. In the table there are fewer than 350,000 distinct CDR3 sequences, approximately 3.8% of which are singletons. Sequencing used PBMCs, obtained on the day of the yellow fever booster vaccination. The receptors were sampled from a man aged 18 to 29 who received the YFV17D yellow fever vaccine.

This clonotype came up a few times. CDR3 nucleotide sequence: TGTGCCATCGGGAGGGGTGACGAAAAACTGTTTTTT. It specifies CAIGRGDEKLFF. The chain has TRBV10-3 and TRBJ1-4; tentative D call: TRBD1 (5 bases). Trimming stripped 8 bases from V and 8 bases from J, with 12 bases between. The CDR3 is 12 amino acids. CDR1 ENHRY and CDR2 SYGVKD come from the germline V gene.

V gene TRBV27 combines with J gene TRBJ1-5; D is undetermined. Germline loops: CDR1 MNHEY, CDR2 SMNVEV (reference sequence). V was pared by 0 bases and J by 2 bases, with 14 bases between. The CDR3 totals 17 residues. The CDR3 DNA reads as TGTGCCAGCAGTTTATCCCCCGGGCCGCCGGGCAATCAGCCCCAGCATTTT. It yields the protein CASSLSPGPPGNQPQHF.

This clonotype was recorded many times. The genes are TRBV5-1 and TRBJ2-1, with 11 bases matching TRBD2. The germline V gene has CDR1 SGHRS and CDR2 YFSETQ. This CDR3 is built from 16 residues. Germline trimming cut 2 bases from V and 5 bases from J; bases unmatched to any gene: 6. The CDR3 sequence: CASSLTSGGRDNEQFF. The CDR3 nucleotides read TGCGCCAGCAGCTTAACTAGCGGGGGCCGAGACAATGAGCAGTTCTTC.

This rearrangement joins TRBV7-3 to TRBJ2-2, with TRBD2 identical over 9 bases. Per germline, CDR1 SGHTA and CDR2 FQGTGA. The CDR3 consists of 15 residues. V lost 2 bases and J lost 5; bases outside the gene matches: 3. CDR3 DNA: TGTGCCAGCAGCTTAGCGGGGGGGAGAACCGGGGAGCTGTTTTTT. Amino acid sequence: CASSLAGGRTGELFF.

This clonotype turned up a few times. Here the CDR3 reads CSIGQGEQYF. The DNA for the CDR3 is TGCAGCATCGGACAGGGGGAGCAGTACTTC. The V gene is TRBV29-1, the J gene TRBJ2-7; 9 nucleotides match TRBD1. Germline CDR1 SQVTM, CDR2 ANQGSEA. V lost 8 bases, J lost 7 bases, and 3 bases stayed unmatched. The CDR3 loop spans 10 amino acids.

The table lists this clonotype with a few counts. This chain connects TRBV7-6 to TRBJ2-7; TRBD1 is a possible D gene (6 bases). V dropped 4 bases and J dropped 3 bases, with 16 bases sitting between them. CDR3 size: 15 residues. Germline CDR1 and CDR2: SGHVS and FNYEAQ. CDR3: CASSSRDKAVYEQYF. In nucleotides, the CDR3 is TGTGCCAGCAGCTCCCGGGACAAGGCTGTCTACGAGCAGTACTTC. Combining the CDR3 with reference TRBV7-6 and TRBJ2-7 gives the whole variable domain GAGVSQSPRYKVTKRGQDVALRCDPISGHVSLYWYRQALGQGPEFLTYFNYEAQQDKSGLPNDRFSAERPEGSISTLTIQRTEQRDSAMYRCASSSRDKAVYEQYFGPGTRLTVT.

The genes are TRBV20-1 and TRBJ2-3; D uncertain. CDR3 length: 11 amino acids. Germline CDR1 reads DFQATT; CDR2 reads SNEGSKA (reference sequence). The germline V and J ends were trimmed by 5 bases and 2 bases, with 5 bases remaining between them. CDR3 region: CSASYTDTQYF. The CDR3 DNA is TGCAGTGCTTCGTACACAGATACGCAGTATTTT.

This clonotype showed up just a few times. J is TRBJ2-5 and V is TRBV7-2; TRBD2 matches at 13 bases. Unmatched junction bases numbered 7, after V lost 4 bases and J lost 5 bases. The CDR3 covers 16 residues. CDR1 is SGHTA and CDR2 is FQGNSA in the germline V gene. This CDR3 is CASSYQTSGGRETQYF. DNA of the CDR3: TGTGCCAGCAGCTACCAGACTAGCGGGGGGAGGGAGACCCAGTACTTC.

There are a few counts of this clonotype. V is TRBV11-2 and J is TRBJ1-6, with no clear D. In germline, CDR1 is SGHAT, CDR2 FQNNGV. This CDR3 comprises 12 residues. The V end lost 6 bases, the J end lost 8 bases, and 8 bases lay between the germline ends. The CDR3 reads CASRGPDSPLHF. The DNA of the CDR3 is TGTGCCAGCAGAGGACCCGATTCACCCCTCCACTTT.

This clonotype showed up just a few times. The rearrangement links TRBV5-1 to TRBJ2-5; D is possibly TRBD1 (6 bases). From germline, CDR1 is SGHRS and CDR2 YFSETQ. CDR3 size: 13 residues. Trimming left V 5 bases short and J 5 bases short, with 13 bases between. For the CDR3, the DNA is TGCGCCAGCAGGGCAGGGGCACGGGAGACCCAGTACTTC. It is translated as CASRAGARETQYF.

This clonotype has just a few counts. V is TRBV12-3 or TRBV12-4 and J is TRBJ2-2; D is possibly TRBD1 (5 bases). V dropped 6 bases and J dropped 5 bases, with 7 bases sitting between them. The CDR3 extends over 12 amino acids. CDR3 DNA sequence: TGTGCCAGCAGGACAGAGACCGGGGAGCTGTTTTTT. Translation: CASRTETGELFF.

The chain employs TRBV30 and TRBJ1-6; 9 bases agree with TRBD1. Germline V gene data show CDR1 as GTSNPN and CDR2 as SVGIG (reference sequence). V dropped 5 bases and J dropped 0; count of bases not matched to a gene: 8. This CDR3 contains 17 residues. In DNA form, the CDR3 reads TGTGCCTGGCTGGACAGGGGAGGATTCTCCTATAATTCACCCCTCCACTTT. This gives the protein CAWLDRGGFSYNSPLHF.

At least ten counts were recorded for this clonotype. The rearrangement links TRBV7-2 to TRBJ2-1; perhaps TRBD1 as D (7 bases). Deletions cut 0 bases from V and 10 bases from J, with 16 bases between. The CDR3 runs 15 residues. Germline V gives CDR1 SGHTA, CDR2 FQGNSA. The CDR3 sequence: CASSLALGGGEEQFF. DNA of the CDR3: TGTGCCAGCAGCTTAGCCCTAGGAGGGGGCGAAGAGCAGTTCTTC.

This clonotype was found a few times. The chain combines TRBV28 with TRBJ1-5, with D hard to call. The CDR3 consists of 15 residues. V gave up 6 bases and J gave up 1 base, with 13 bases separating them. Germline loops: CDR1 MDHEN, CDR2 SYDVKM. The CDR3, as DNA: TGTGCCAGCAGCTCTTTGACGGAAAGCAATCAGCCCCAGCATTTT. This sequence encodes CASSSLTESNQPQHF.

This clonotype showed up many times. The chain couples TRBV4-3 to TRBJ2-1; D is unresolved. Deletions cut 2 bases from V and 2 bases from J, with 4 bases between. Germline V CDR1 and CDR2: LGHNA, YSLEER. The CDR3 spans 13 residues. The CDR3 is CASSQLAYNEQFF. The CDR3 DNA sequence: TGCGCCAGCAGCCAACTAGCCTACAATGAGCAGTTCTTC.

This clonotype was recorded a few times. The rearrangement uses TRBV11-2 and TRBJ1-4, with TRBD1 identical over 7 bases. The CDR3 spans 17 residues. V gave up 5 bases and J gave up 3 bases; unmatched junction bases: 12. Germline CDR1 reads SGHAT; CDR2 reads FQNNGV. The CDR3 DNA follows: TGTGCCAGCAGCCGTAGGGGGCCAGGGGACCCTAATGAAAAACTGTTTTTT. Translated: CASSRRGPGDPNEKLFF.

This chain uses TRBV7-9 with TRBJ1-1; D ambiguous. V lost 1 base, J lost 0 bases, and 15 bases lay in between. The germline V gene has CDR1 SEHNR and CDR2 FQNEAQ (reference sequence). This CDR3 contains 17 residues. For the CDR3, the DNA is TGTGCCAGCAGCTTAGGATCCGGCCGTAGAATGAACACTGAAGCTTTCTTT. Translated: CASSLGSGRRMNTEAFF.

This clonotype showed up just a few times. The chain uses TRBV7-9 and TRBJ1-2; 9 bases line up with TRBD1. This CDR3 spans 16 amino acids. V shed 1 base and J 1 base; nucleotides not matched to a gene: 4. CDR1 and CDR2 (germline): SEHNR, FQNEAQ (reference sequence). CDR3 amino acids: CASSLVGQGFNYGYTF. CDR3 nucleotides: TGTGCCAGCAGCTTAGTAGGACAGGGGTTTAACTATGGCTACACCTTC.

At least ten counts were recorded for this clonotype. The chain uses TRBV5-1 and TRBJ2-1; 9 nucleotides match TRBD2. J lost 2 bases, V lost 3 bases, and 6 bases had no gene match. The CDR3 spans 16 residues. Germline CDR1 SGHRS, CDR2 YFSETQ. This chain's CDR3 is CASSSAGGPTYNEQFF. In DNA form, the CDR3 reads TGCGCCAGCAGCTCCGCGGGGGGGCCTACCTACAATGAGCAGTTCTTC.

This clonotype was recorded many times. The V and J genes are TRBV14 and TRBJ2-5; 10 bases line up with TRBD1. CDR1 and CDR2 (germline): SGHDN, FVKESK. The CDR3 has 14 residues. With 8 bases clipped from V and 5 bases from J, the junction kept 8 bases outside the gene matches. In DNA form, the CDR3 reads TGTGCCAGCCGACCCACGGACAGGGGGGAGACCCAGTACTTC. It codes for CASRPTDRGETQYF.

Ten or more counts support this clonotype. The rearrangement uses TRBV6-5 and TRBJ1-6; 11 bases align to TRBD1. The CDR3 sequence is 15 residues long. CDR1 and CDR2 (germline): MNHEY, SVGAGI. V lost 6 bases and J lost 3; bases outside the gene matches: 1. The CDR3 protein is CASRGTGGYNSPLHF. The CDR3 DNA reads TGTGCCAGCAGAGGGACAGGGGGCTATAATTCACCCCTCCACTTT.

This clonotype appeared many times. This rearrangement joins TRBV6-2 or TRBV6-3 to TRBJ2-1, with 8 bases matching TRBD2. V lost 2 bases and J lost 0; bases outside the gene matches: 6. Germline-derived CDR1 and CDR2 are MNHEY and SVGEGT. The CDR3 contains 17 residues. CDR3 in amino acids: CASSYLERGSSYNEQFF. For the CDR3, the DNA is TGTGCCAGCAGTTACCTAGAGCGGGGGAGCTCCTACAATGAGCAGTTCTTC.

The J gene is TRBJ1-5, the V gene TRBV19; 7 bases are shared with TRBD1. The CDR3 covers 16 residues. V lost 8 bases and J lost 3; bases outside the gene matches: 13. Germline V gene lookup returns CDR1 LNHDA and CDR2 SQIVND (reference sequence). CDR3 DNA: TGTGCCAGTCATCCAGGGGGACAGCGGACCAATCAGCCCCAGCATTTT. Its translation: CASHPGGQRTNQPQHF.

This clonotype was recorded at least ten times. The V and J genes are TRBV20-1 and TRBJ1-5; D is ambiguous. Trimming removed 4 bases at V and 6 bases at J, with 13 bases between. The CDR3 is 13 residues long. The germline V gene encodes CDR1 DFQATT and CDR2 SNEGSKA (reference sequence). The CDR3 spells CSAMGWGGQPQHF. The CDR3 DNA is TGCAGTGCTATGGGCTGGGGAGGTCAGCCCCAGCATTTT.

This clonotype has ten or more counts. The J gene is TRBJ2-1, the V gene TRBV6-6, with D perhaps being TRBD1 or TRBD2 (5 bases each). V was clipped by 3 bases and J by 6 bases, with 6 bases between them. CDR3 length equals 12 residues. Germline CDR1 MNHNY, CDR2 SVGAGI (reference sequence). The DNA of the CDR3 is TGTGCCAGCAGTTATGGGGGCAATGAGCAGTTCTTC. Amino acid sequence: CASSYGGNEQFF.

This clonotype was observed many times. The genes are TRBV4-1 and TRBJ2-1, with 11 bases fitting TRBD2. J gave up 4 bases and V 4 bases, and 6 bases lay outside the gene matches. The CDR3 runs 16 residues. Germline CDR1 reads MGHRA; CDR2 reads YSYEKL. The CDR3 sequence: CASSRETSGVYNEQFF. The CDR3 coding sequence is TGCGCCAGCAGCCGGGAGACTAGCGGGGTGTACAATGAGCAGTTCTTC.

In this sample, this clonotype turned up a few times. The genes are TRBV6-5 and TRBJ1-5; 10 bases line up with TRBD1. In germline, CDR1 is MNHEY, CDR2 SVGAGI. The CDR3 sequence is 14 residues long. Trimming removed 6 bases from V and 7 bases from J; junction bases left unmatched: 6. The CDR3 region is CASRQTGGDQPQHF. The CDR3 coding sequence is TGTGCCAGCAGACAGACAGGGGGCGACCAGCCCCAGCATTTT.

This clonotype appeared a few times. The chain links TRBV4-1 to TRBJ1-1; 8 bases align to TRBD1. The CDR3 loop spans 16 amino acids. Trimming cost V 4 bases and J 1 base; bases outside gene matches: 8. The germline V gene has CDR1 MGHRA and CDR2 YSYEKL. CDR3 region: CASSLDQGAGNTEAFF. The CDR3 nucleotides read TGCGCCAGCAGCCTAGATCAGGGGGCGGGGAACACTGAAGCTTTCTTT.

This clonotype was recorded many times. The chain employs TRBV20-1 and TRBJ2-7; 8 nucleotides match TRBD2. The CDR3 sequence is 16 residues long. The J segment lost 0 bases and the V segment lost 3 bases, leaving 10 bases of the junction unmatched. The V gene's germline CDR1 is DFQATT and CDR2 SNEGSKA (reference sequence). DNA of the CDR3: TGCAGTGCTAGTGGGAGCGGGGGCCTTAGCTCCTACGAGCAGTACGTC. Protein sequence: CSASGSGGLSSYEQYV.

This clonotype occurred a few times. This rearrangement joins TRBV7-8 to TRBJ2-2; D is perhaps TRBD2 (5 bases). V shed 11 bases and J shed 4 bases, with 17 bases lying between them. The CDR3 loop spans 14 amino acids. Germline-derived CDR1 and CDR2 are SGHVS and FQNEAQ. The DNA for the CDR3 is TGTGCCTCCGGGAATGCGGCGGGCACCGGGGAGCTGTTTTTT. Amino acid sequence: CASGNAAGTGELFF.